This TCR beta chain was documented in a study of T-cell reconstitution after alpha-beta-depleted transplantation in children. Preparing the TCRbeta library involved the use of unique molecular identifiers. A single record per CDR3 protein comes from TCRdb applying MiXCR to the PCR reads. The sample has 500,000 to 750,000 distinct CDR3 sequences, roughly 30% seen once. This clonotype was seen a handful of times. The CDR3 is made up of 15 amino acids. Germline-derived CDR1 and CDR2 are DFQATT and SNEGSKA (reference sequence). V was trimmed by 4 bases and J by 4 bases, leaving 14 bases between them. The source material was PBMCs, sampled before TCRalphabeta/CD19-depleted stem cell transplant. The rearrangement joins TRBV20-1 to TRBJ1-6; a weak D match, TRBD1 (5 bases). The sequence derives from a boy under three years old with Wiskott-Aldrich syndrome, due to receive a stem cell transplant. CDR3 sequence reads: CSAMGGFGYNSPLHF. In DNA form, the CDR3 reads TGCAGTGCTATGGGGGGGTTTGGTTATAATTCACCCCTCCACTTT.